This T cell receptor (beta chain) emerged from a study of T cells after posttransplantation cyclophosphamide. Treatment was busulfan-fludarabine conditioning, a marrow graft, and cyclophosphamide on days +3 and +4. Repertoires were generated with immunoSEQ multiplex PCR, while TCRdb's copy carries only in-frame clones and drops some. The data show about 6,800 clones, around 90% seen once. The sequence derives from a female patient in her fifties or sixties who received an allogeneic stem cell transplant from a related donor, was CMV-positive, and had no GVHD. Part of the T cells may come from the graft donor. The sequences come from PBMCs, collected approximately 1,300 days after allogeneic stem cell transplant with posttransplant cyclophosphamide.

CDR3 amino acids: CASSLMGLGRDTQYF. For the CDR3, the DNA is TGTGCCAGCAGCTTAATGGGACTAGGGAGAGATACGCAGTATTTT. V usage is TRBV7-3 and J usage is TRBJ2-3; TRBD2 agrees at 8 bases. The CDR3 is 15 amino acids. V was clipped by 1 base and J by 5 bases; unmatched bases: 5. The germline V gene has CDR1 SGHTA and CDR2 FQGTGA.